This T cell receptor beta chain came from a study of T cells in localized non-small cell lung cancer. The CDR3 covers 16 residues. CDR1 and CDR2 from the germline V gene are LNHDA and SQIVND (reference sequence). V lost 2 bases and J 2 bases, leaving 16 bases between the germline ends. Data came from immunoSEQ multiplex PCR; TCRdb stores just in-frame clones and leaves some out. This table holds about 77,000 clones, more than 75% found once. The source of this sequence is a woman aged 35 to 70 with stage I squamous cell lung carcinoma. Sequenced material: peripheral blood, taken before any cancer treatment. The V and J genes are TRBV19 and TRBJ2-7; D is perhaps TRBD1 (5 bases). DNA of the CDR3: TGTGCCAGTAGTATAAAAGAGGCAGGGTATCCCTACGAGCAGTACTTC. Its translation: CASSIKEAGYPYEQYF. Variable domain in full (rest from reference TRBV19 and TRBJ2-7): DGGITQSPKYLFRKEGQNVTLSCEQNLNHDAMYWYRQDPGQGLRLIYYSQIVNDFQKGDIAEGYSVSREKKESFPLTVTSAQKNPTAFYLCASSIKEAGYPYEQYFGPGTRLTVT.